Below are 25 T cell receptor beta chains sequenced from a single sample in a study of lymphopenia after photon versus proton radiotherapy. Here immunoSEQ multiplex PCR was the method, and the copy in TCRdb shows in-frame clones only, minus some. The data contain around 160,000 clones, about 85% of them seen just once; the ten biggest clones take up about 4.7%. The material was peripheral blood, obtained from a patient treated with photon-based radiotherapy. The source is a man between 50 and 59 years old with gastric cancer.

J is TRBJ2-5 and V is TRBV5-8; 9 positions match TRBD2. CDR1 and CDR2 from the germline V gene are SGHTS and YDEGEE. This CDR3 has 16 amino acids. V dropped 4 bases and J dropped 2; count of bases not matched to a gene: 9. The CDR3 region has the DNA TGTGCCAGCAGCACCGGGACTAGCATGGGGCAAGAGACCCAGTACTTC. Protein sequence: CASSTGTSMGQETQYF.

This clone has just one count. The CDR3 reads CASSAAGVSSYEQYF. The CDR3 DNA reads TGCGCCAGCAGCGCCGCCGGGGTCAGCTCCTACGAGCAGTACTTC. The chain employs TRBV5-1 and TRBJ2-7; weak D call: TRBD2 (5 bases). Germline loops: CDR1 SGHRS, CDR2 YFSETQ. V dropped 4 bases and J dropped 0 bases, with 14 bases sitting between them. The CDR3 runs 15 residues.

This chain links TRBV6-5 with TRBJ1-2, with TRBD1 matching over 7 bases. From germline, CDR1 is MNHEY and CDR2 SVGAGI. The V gene end was trimmed by 4 bases and the J gene end by 4 bases; junction bases not matched to a gene: 3. The CDR3 contains 13 residues. CDR3 DNA: TGTGCCAGCAGTTCCCGACAGGGCTATGGCTACACCTTC. Protein sequence: CASSSRQGYGYTF.

This chain links TRBV6-5 with TRBJ2-3; a weak D match, TRBD2 (7 bases). Germline assignment: CDR1 MNHEY and CDR2 SVGAGI. The CDR3 consists of 16 residues. V was pared by 2 bases and J by 2 bases, with 14 bases between. In nucleotides, the CDR3 is TGTGCCAGCAGTTACATAGGGGGGGGGCCCACAGATACGCAGTATTTT. This translates into CASSYIGGGPTDTQYF.

The chain carries TRBV6-5 and TRBJ1-2; D not certain. Looked up from germline, CDR1 is MNHEY and CDR2 is SVGAGI. V was shortened by 10 bases and J by 6 bases, with 21 bases between the two germline ends. The CDR3 sequence is 14 residues long. The CDR3 sequence is CATLNFQTKNGYTF. The CDR3 DNA reads as TGTGCCACCCTTAATTTCCAGACTAAGAATGGCTACACCTTC.

The chain carries TRBV5-1 and TRBJ1-1, with 7 bases lining up with TRBD1. The CDR3 sequence is 14 residues long. Losses at the gene ends were 5 bases for V and 1 base for J; bases not matched to a gene: 5. Germline V gives CDR1 SGHRS, CDR2 YFSETQ. In DNA, the CDR3 is TGCGCCAGCAGATTCGGGACAGCGAACACTGAAGCTTTCTTT. Its translation is CASRFGTANTEAFF.

The chain is built from TRBV4-3 and TRBJ1-5; D ambiguous. The CDR3 sequence is 15 residues long. Trimming cost V 0 bases and J 7 bases, with 13 bases left between them. Germline CDR1 LGHNA, CDR2 YSLEER. The CDR3 nucleotides read TGCGCCAGCAGCCAAGATCGGGGAGCAGGCCAGCCCCAGCATTTT. It encodes CASSQDRGAGQPQHF.

The chain couples TRBV10-3 to TRBJ2-7; 9 bases map to TRBD2. There are 13 residues in the CDR3. Per germline, CDR1 ENHRY and CDR2 SYGVKD. V shed 6 bases, J shed 1 base, and the junction held 1 base outside the gene matches. This CDR3 is CAIRTSGSYEQYF. CDR3 nucleotide sequence: TGTGCCATCAGGACTAGCGGATCCTACGAGCAGTACTTC.

The V and J genes are TRBV10-3 and TRBJ1-4; D unresolved. Trimming cost V 1 base and J 4 bases, with 16 bases left between them. CDR3 size: 17 residues. Germline loops: CDR1 ENHRY, CDR2 SYGVKD. CDR3 sequence: CAISEFRAYYGNEKLFF. The CDR3 DNA sequence: TGTGCCATCAGTGAGTTCCGGGCATACTACGGTAATGAAAAACTGTTTTTT.

The chain employs TRBV7-2 and TRBJ2-3; 11 nucleotides match TRBD2. V lost 7 bases and J lost 2; bases outside the gene matches: 11. This CDR3 comprises 17 residues. The V gene's germline CDR1 is SGHTA and CDR2 FQGNSA. Here the CDR3 reads CASTQLRTSGYTDTQYF. The CDR3 DNA sequence: TGTGCCAGCACCCAACTCAGGACTAGCGGGTACACAGATACGCAGTATTTT.

V gene TRBV5-1 combines with J gene TRBJ2-3, with D hard to call. Trimming took 1 base from V and 5 from J, leaving 11 bases between them. The CDR3 consists of 14 residues. Germline values: CDR1 SGHRS, CDR2 YFSETQ. CDR3: CASSLSAAGDTQYF. CDR3 coding DNA: TGCGCCAGCAGCTTGTCTGCCGCAGGAGATACGCAGTATTTT.

This rearrangement joins TRBV19 to TRBJ2-1; no clear D gene. This CDR3 has 15 residues. CDR1 and CDR2 from the germline V gene are LNHDA and SQIVND (reference sequence). V gave up 1 base and J gave up 0 bases, with 7 bases separating them. The CDR3 coding sequence is TGTGCCAGTAGTATAGCGACGAGCTCCTACAATGAGCAGTTCTTC. Translating it yields CASSIATSSYNEQFF.

The CDR3 loop reads CATREAGGQETQYF. DNA for the CDR3: TGTGCCACCCGAGAAGCTGGAGGCCAAGAGACCCAGTACTTC. The chain has TRBV6-5 and TRBJ2-5; possibly TRBD2 for D (5 bases). Germline V gives CDR1 MNHEY, CDR2 SVGAGI. Trimming removed 10 bases at V and 1 base at J, with 16 bases between. This CDR3 is built from 14 residues.

The chain links TRBV7-7 to TRBJ2-2; possible D gene TRBD1, 6 bases. Trimming shortened V by 5 bases and J by 4 bases, and 14 bases separated the two germline ends. The CDR3 has 15 residues. Per the germline V gene, CDR1 is SSHAT and CDR2 is FNYEAQ (reference sequence). The DNA for the CDR3 is TGTGCCAGCAGCCATGGAACAGGGCTCACCGGGGAGCTGTTTTTT. Its translation is CASSHGTGLTGELFF.

The chain links TRBV27 to TRBJ2-7; unclear D gene. Germline V CDR1 and CDR2: MNHEY, SMNVEV (reference sequence). CDR3 length equals 13 residues. Trimming removed 4 bases at V and 2 bases at J, with 9 bases between. CDR3 residues: CASSSGKTYEQYF. CDR3 DNA: TGTGCCAGCAGTTCGGGCAAAACCTACGAGCAGTACTTC.

In this sample, this clone turned up once. The J gene is TRBJ2-7, the V gene TRBV19; D perhaps matches TRBD2 (6 bases). The CDR3 runs 16 residues. Trimming left V 3 bases short and J 2 bases short, with 17 bases between. Germline V CDR1 and CDR2: LNHDA, SQIVND (reference sequence). CDR3 loop: CASSIGLGGAPYEQYF. The CDR3 bases are TGTGCCAGTAGTATCGGGCTGGGGGGAGCGCCCTACGAGCAGTACTTC.

The chain has TRBV5-1 and TRBJ1-2, with D unclear. The ends were cut back, 3 bases at V and 5 bases at J, with 11 bases in the middle. Germline CDR1 reads SGHRS; CDR2 reads YFSETQ. The length of the CDR3 is 13 residues. CDR3 in DNA: TGCGCCAGCAGCTCGGACGGGAGGTATGGCTACACCTTC. It codes for CASSSDGRYGYTF.

The rearrangement uses TRBV9 and TRBJ2-1; D assignment may be TRBD1 or TRBD2 (5 bases each). The V and J ends lost 2 bases and 3 bases respectively, with 9 bases between them. CDR3 size: 14 residues. Per germline, CDR1 SGDLS and CDR2 YYNGEE. In DNA, the CDR3 is TGTGCCAGCAGCGTCCGGGACGGCTACAATGAGCAGTTCTTC. This translates into CASSVRDGYNEQFF.

J is TRBJ2-7 and V is TRBV10-2; 12 bases fit TRBD2. CDR3 size: 16 residues. The V segment lost 2 bases and the J segment 3 bases; nucleotides outside the gene matches: 5. CDR1 and CDR2 (germline): WSHSY, SAAADI. In DNA, the CDR3 is TGCGCCAGCAGTGAGGGGGGACTAGCGGGCGGCTACGAGCAGTACTTC. As protein: CASSEGGLAGGYEQYF.

The chain recombines TRBV14 with TRBJ2-6, with D uncertain. The V gene's germline CDR1 is SGHDN and CDR2 FVKESK. The V end lost 3 bases, the J end lost 4 bases, and 4 bases lay between the germline ends. This CDR3 comprises 13 residues. DNA for the CDR3: TGTGCCAGCAGCCAGGGCGGGGCCAACGTCCTGACTTTC. Its protein product is CASSQGGANVLTF.

The chain recombines TRBV18 with TRBJ2-1; D not resolved. In germline, CDR1 is KGHSH, CDR2 LQKENI. Trimming cost V 0 bases and J 4 bases, with 7 bases left between them. The CDR3 covers 14 residues. The CDR3 sequence is CASSPPTYYNEQFF. CDR3 coding DNA: TGTGCCAGCTCACCACCGACGTATTACAATGAGCAGTTCTTC. The complete variable domain, with remaining parts taken from reference TRBV18 and TRBJ2-1, reads NAGVMQNPRHLVRRRGQEARLRCSPMKGHSHVYWYRQLPEEGLKFMVYLQKENIIDESGMPKERFSAEFPKEGPSILRIQQVVRGDSAAYFCASSPPTYYNEQFFGPGTRLTVL.

This clone was detected a few times. The CDR3 protein is CASSDSGARAYNEQFF. CDR3 coding DNA: TGTGCCAGTAGTGATAGCGGGGCCAGGGCCTACAATGAGCAGTTCTTC. The genes are TRBV19 and TRBJ2-1, with 8 bases aligning to TRBD2. The V segment lost 5 bases and the J segment 2 bases; nucleotides outside the gene matches: 8. CDR3 length: 16 residues. Germline assignment: CDR1 LNHDA and CDR2 SQIVND (reference sequence).

This sequence joins TRBV7-2 and TRBJ2-7; D possibly matches TRBD1 or TRBD2 (5 bases each). V lost 2 bases and J lost 2, with 13 bases in between. This CDR3 spans 15 amino acids. Germline-derived CDR1 and CDR2 are SGHTA and FQGNSA. In DNA form, the CDR3 reads TGTGCCAGCAGCTTAATGGGCCCGGGGCCCTACGAGCAGTACTTC. Its protein product is CASSLMGPGPYEQYF.

The rearrangement joins TRBV18 to TRBJ2-7; TRBD2 matches 8 bases. CDR1 and CDR2 from the germline V gene are KGHSH and LQKENI. The CDR3 sequence is 17 residues long. V lost 1 base to trimming and J lost 0 bases; unmatched junction nucleotides: 8. CDR3 in DNA: TGTGCCAGCTCACCACAAGCGGGACTAGGCAGCTCCTACGAGCAGTACTTC. It is translated as CASSPQAGLGSSYEQYF.

The CDR3 region has the DNA TGTGCCAGCAGCTTAGACAACACTGAAGCTTTCTTT. Translation: CASSLDNTEAFF. The rearrangement links TRBV7-9 to TRBJ1-1; no clear D gene. The V gene's germline CDR1 is SEHNR and CDR2 FQNEAQ (reference sequence). V lost 1 base to trimming and J lost 2 bases, with 2 bases between them. This CDR3 is built from 12 residues.